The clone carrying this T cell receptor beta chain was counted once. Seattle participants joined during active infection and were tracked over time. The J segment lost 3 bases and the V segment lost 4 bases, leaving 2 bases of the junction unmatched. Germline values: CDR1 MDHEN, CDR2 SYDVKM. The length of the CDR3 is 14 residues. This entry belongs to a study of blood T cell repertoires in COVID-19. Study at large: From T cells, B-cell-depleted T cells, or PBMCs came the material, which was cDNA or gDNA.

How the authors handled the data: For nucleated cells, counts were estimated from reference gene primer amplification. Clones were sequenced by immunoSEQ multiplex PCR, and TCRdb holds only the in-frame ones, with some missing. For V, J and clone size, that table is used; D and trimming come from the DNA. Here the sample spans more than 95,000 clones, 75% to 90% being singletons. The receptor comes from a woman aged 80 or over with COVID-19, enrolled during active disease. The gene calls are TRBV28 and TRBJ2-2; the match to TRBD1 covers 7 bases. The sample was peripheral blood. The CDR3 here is CASSSTGYTGELFF. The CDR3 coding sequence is TGTGCCAGCAGTTCGACAGGGTACACCGGGGAGCTGTTTTTT.